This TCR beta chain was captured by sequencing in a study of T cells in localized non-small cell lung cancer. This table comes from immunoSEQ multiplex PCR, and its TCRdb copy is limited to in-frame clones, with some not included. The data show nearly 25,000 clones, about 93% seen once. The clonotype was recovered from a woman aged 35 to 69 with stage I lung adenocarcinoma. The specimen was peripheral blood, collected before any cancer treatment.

Here the CDR3 reads CSGAAGVQYF. The CDR3 coding sequence is TGCAGTGGCGCTGCAGGGGTGCAGTACTTC. This sequence joins TRBV20-1 and TRBJ2-7, with a weak D call TRBD1 (6 bases). The CDR3 runs 10 residues. V lost 7 bases and J 9 bases, leaving 13 bases between the germline ends. Germline V CDR1 and CDR2: DFQATT, SNEGSKA (reference sequence).